A selection of T cell receptor beta chains follows, all from one sample in a study of blood T cell repertoires in COVID-19. Some clones are missing from TCRdb's copy, which holds only in-frame ones; the method was immunoSEQ multiplex PCR. The sample contains approximately 110,000 clones, 80% to 90% of which appear only once. Material: peripheral blood. These receptors came from a woman aged 65 to 85 with acute or convalescent COVID-19. Both conserved end residues are part of each CDR3. Fields, in order: D gene, V gene, J gene, clone size, CDR3 length, CDR3 protein, CDR3 DNA. D genes are given only for firm matches. For some rows the clone size is stated as once, few or many, or as a class when expanded; others skip it.

d_call: .; v_call: TRBV7-9; j_call: TRBJ2-5; clone_size: .; cdr3_length: 13; cdr3_aa: CASSLPGQETQYF; cdr3_nt: TGTGCCAGCAGCTTACCGGGACAAGAGACCCAGTACTTC
d_call: .; v_call: TRBV2; j_call: TRBJ1-2; clone_size: .; cdr3_length: 13; cdr3_aa: CASNRGGIDGYTF; cdr3_nt: TGTGCCAGCAACCGCGGGGGGATTGATGGCTACACCTTC
d_call: TRBD1; v_call: TRBV19; j_call: TRBJ1-5; clone_size: .; cdr3_length: 14; cdr3_aa: CASSMGQGEQPQHF; cdr3_nt: TGTGCCAGTAGTATGGGCCAGGGGGAACAGCCCCAGCATTTT
d_call: .; v_call: TRBV7-2; j_call: TRBJ2-7; clone_size: .; cdr3_length: 19; cdr3_aa: CASSFAGARGVGVSYEQYF; cdr3_nt: TGTGCCAGCAGCTTCGCGGGGGCGAGGGGCGTGGGGGTCTCCTACGAGCAGTACTTC
d_call: .; v_call: TRBV6-2/TRBV6-3; j_call: TRBJ2-1; clone_size: .; cdr3_length: 16; cdr3_aa: CASSLTTRSSYNEQFF; cdr3_nt: TGTGCCAGCAGCCTAACTACTCGGAGCTCCTACAATGAGCAGTTCTTC
d_call: .; v_call: TRBV29-1; j_call: TRBJ2-3; clone_size: .; cdr3_length: 15; cdr3_aa: CSVEGTSSSTDTQYF; cdr3_nt: TGCAGCGTTGAAGGGACTTCGTCTAGCACAGATACGCAGTATTTT
d_call: TRBD2; v_call: TRBV3-1/TRBV3-2; j_call: TRBJ2-4; clone_size: .; cdr3_length: 17; cdr3_aa: CASSPRTSGHGKNIQYF; cdr3_nt: TGTGCCAGCAGCCCCCGGACTAGCGGGCATGGCAAAAACATTCAGTACTTC
d_call: .; v_call: TRBV4-1; j_call: TRBJ1-4; clone_size: few; cdr3_length: 14; cdr3_aa: CASSPRARGEKLFF; cdr3_nt: TGCGCCAGCAGCCCCCGGGCCAGGGGTGAAAAACTGTTTTTT
d_call: TRBD1; v_call: TRBV19; j_call: TRBJ1-1; clone_size: .; cdr3_length: 13; cdr3_aa: CASSVNRGTEAFF; cdr3_nt: TGTGCCAGTAGTGTCAACAGGGGTACTGAAGCTTTCTTT
d_call: TRBD1; v_call: TRBV5-8; j_call: TRBJ2-7; clone_size: .; cdr3_length: 15; cdr3_aa: CASSPTTGEDYEQYF; cdr3_nt: TGTGCCAGCAGCCCTACGACAGGGGAAGACTACGAGCAGTACTTC
d_call: TRBD1; v_call: TRBV10-1; j_call: TRBJ2-5; clone_size: .; cdr3_length: 14; cdr3_aa: CASSPDRGQETQYF; cdr3_nt: TGCGCCAGCTCACCCGACAGGGGGCAAGAGACCCAGTACTTC
d_call: TRBD1; v_call: TRBV6-5; j_call: TRBJ1-2; clone_size: .; cdr3_length: 14; cdr3_aa: CATPRDRGFYGYTF; cdr3_nt: TGTGCCACCCCCCGGGACAGGGGGTTCTATGGCTACACCTTC
d_call: TRBD2; v_call: TRBV14; j_call: TRBJ2-7; clone_size: .; cdr3_length: 15; cdr3_aa: CASSQLAGHSYEQYF; cdr3_nt: TGTGCCAGCAGCCAATTAGCGGGACACTCCTACGAGCAGTACTTC
d_call: .; v_call: TRBV7-9; j_call: TRBJ1-1; clone_size: .; cdr3_length: 14; cdr3_aa: CASSLGQMNTEAFF; cdr3_nt: TGTGCCAGCAGCCTGGGACAAATGAACACTGAAGCTTTCTTT
d_call: TRBD1; v_call: TRBV6-6; j_call: TRBJ2-7; clone_size: .; cdr3_length: 13; cdr3_aa: CASRRPQGAEQYF; cdr3_nt: TGTGCCAGCAGACGACCGCAGGGGGCCGAGCAGTACTTC
d_call: TRBD1; v_call: TRBV4-3; j_call: TRBJ1-5; clone_size: .; cdr3_length: 16; cdr3_aa: CASSQDAGQGGQPQHF; cdr3_nt: TGCGCCAGCAGCCAAGACGCGGGACAGGGCGGACAGCCCCAGCATTTT
d_call: .; v_call: TRBV11-2; j_call: TRBJ2-5; clone_size: few; cdr3_length: 14; cdr3_aa: CASSFLGVGETQYF; cdr3_nt: TGTGCCAGCAGCTTTCTCGGGGTTGGGGAGACCCAGTACTTC
d_call: TRBD1; v_call: TRBV24-1; j_call: TRBJ2-3; clone_size: .; cdr3_length: 15; cdr3_aa: CATSEGQGGADTQYF; cdr3_nt: TGTGCCACCAGTGAGGGACAGGGGGGAGCAGATACGCAGTATTTT